This TCR beta chain was observed in a study of blood T cell repertoires in COVID-19. Study summary: From the United States, Italy and Spain came samples of acute and convalescent COVID-19. The cDNA or gDNA used as material had been derived from T cells, B-cell-depleted T cells, or PBMCs.

The V gene's germline CDR1 is SGDLS and CDR2 YYNGEE. The CDR3 has 16 residues. V was clipped by 0 bases and J by 4 bases; unmatched bases: 6. Source study methods: Scientists estimated how many nucleated cells there were by amplifying reference gene primers. The table came from immunoSEQ multiplex PCR; TCRdb's copy has only in-frame clones and leaves some out. The V and J calls and clone size are taken from that table; D and trimming were inferred from the DNA. The data contain more than 250,000 clones, roughly 83% of them seen just once; the ten biggest clones take up 1.5% to 2%. This clone was counted a single time.

This receptor was identified in a woman aged 45-60 years with acute or convalescent COVID-19. The sample consisted of peripheral blood. This sequence joins TRBV9 and TRBJ2-3, with 9 bases matching TRBD2. CDR3 sequence reads: CASSVALERGADTQYF. The CDR3 nucleotides read TGTGCCAGCAGCGTAGCTCTGGAGCGGGGGGCAGATACGCAGTATTTT.